The clone carrying this T cell receptor beta chain turned up a few times. Here immunoSEQ multiplex PCR was the method, and the copy in TCRdb shows in-frame clones only, minus some. The sample consists of 30,000 to 40,000 clones, about 88% of them appearing once. Trimming at V came to 0 bases and at J to 2 bases, leaving 12 bases not matched to a gene. The CDR3 has 18 amino acids. Germline V gene sequence: CDR1 SGHDN, CDR2 FVKESK. This sample is drawn from a study of blood T cell repertoires in COVID-19. The origin of this receptor is a man in his 70s with active COVID-19. The chain combines TRBV14 with TRBJ2-7; 8 positions agree with TRBD2. The sample comprised peripheral blood. CDR3 bases: TGTGCCAGCAGCCAAGATCTCAGGGTTGCGGGGGGCCCCTACGAGCAGTACTTC. It encodes CASSQDLRVAGGPYEQYF.